A single sample is the source of the 7 T cell receptor beta chains below, sequenced in a study of T cells in Graves' hyperthyroidism and ophthalmopathy. The CDR3 regions of TCR beta were amplified from RNA transcripts. With the HTBI primer set, the TCR CDR3 went through a first round of RT-PCR. A single record per CDR3 protein comes from TCRdb applying MiXCR to the multiplex PCR reads. This sample has 620,000 or so distinct CDR3 sequences, with more than 14% found just once. The sequencing input was blood. These receptors all come from a woman aged 45-60 years with Graves' ophthalmopathy.

This clonotype was seen only a few times. V usage is TRBV19 and J usage is TRBJ1-2, with 8 nucleotides matching TRBD1. The junction had 7 bases not matched to a gene; V was cut back by 3 bases and J by 4 bases. Germline V CDR1 and CDR2: LNHDA, SQIVND (reference sequence). This CDR3 is built from 15 residues. CDR3 sequence reads: CASSIWGQAVYGYTF. The CDR3 coding sequence is TGTGCCAGTAGTATTTGGGGACAGGCGGTCTATGGCTACACCTTC.

This clonotype came up many times. CDR3 nucleotide sequence: TGTGCCAGCAGTCCGAATAAGGGGGCAATGGGCACTGAAGCTTTCTTT. Protein sequence: CASSPNKGAMGTEAFF. The chain couples TRBV12-3 or TRBV12-4 to TRBJ1-1; 7 nucleotides match TRBD1. This CDR3 is 16 amino acids long. V lost 5 bases to trimming and J lost 4 bases; unmatched junction nucleotides: 13.

This clonotype was counted only a few times. The gene calls are TRBV24-1 and TRBJ2-3; 7 bases are shared with TRBD2. This CDR3 is 14 amino acids long. Germline V gene sequence: CDR1 KGHDR, CDR2 SFDVKD. Trimming cost V 3 bases and J 2 bases; bases outside gene matches: 1. Here the CDR3 reads CATSDRDYTDTQYF. CDR3 sequence (DNA): TGTGCCACCAGTGATCGGGACTACACAGATACGCAGTATTTT.

This clonotype was counted only a few times. The chain is built from TRBV6-1 and TRBJ2-1; D call uncertain. The germline V gene has CDR1 MNHNS and CDR2 SASEGT. The CDR3 contains 13 residues. Trimming removed 8 bases at V and 7 bases at J, with 15 bases between. The CDR3 loop reads CASWRDSRNEQFF. DNA of the CDR3: TGTGCCAGCTGGAGAGACTCTAGGAATGAGCAGTTCTTC.

In this sample, this clonotype turned up many times. The DNA of the CDR3 is TGTGCCAGCAGTTTATTAAAGACAGGGGATGAAAAACTGTTTTTT. It specifies CASSLLKTGDEKLFF. The V call is TRBV28, the J call TRBJ1-4; 8 bases fit TRBD1. The CDR3 extends over 15 amino acids. CDR1 MDHEN and CDR2 SYDVKM come from the germline V gene. V lost 1 base and J lost 6; bases outside the gene matches: 4.

This clonotype was seen ten or more times. The chain has TRBV20-1 and TRBJ2-5; D not resolved. V lost 5 bases and J lost 2, with 12 bases in between. CDR3 size: 13 residues. Germline-derived CDR1 and CDR2 are DFQATT and SNEGSKA (reference sequence). CDR3: CSAQGRLQETQYF. Written as DNA, the CDR3 is TGCAGTGCTCAAGGACGCCTTCAAGAGACCCAGTACTTC.

The chain combines TRBV20-1 with TRBJ2-3, with TRBD1 matching 8 bases. J gave up 0 bases and V 0 bases, and 2 bases lay outside the gene matches. The CDR3 loop spans 15 amino acids. In germline, CDR1 is DFQATT, CDR2 SNEGSKA (reference sequence). The CDR3 reads CSARERDRSTDTQYF. CDR3 nucleotide sequence: TGCAGTGCTAGAGAGCGGGACAGGAGCACAGATACGCAGTATTTT.